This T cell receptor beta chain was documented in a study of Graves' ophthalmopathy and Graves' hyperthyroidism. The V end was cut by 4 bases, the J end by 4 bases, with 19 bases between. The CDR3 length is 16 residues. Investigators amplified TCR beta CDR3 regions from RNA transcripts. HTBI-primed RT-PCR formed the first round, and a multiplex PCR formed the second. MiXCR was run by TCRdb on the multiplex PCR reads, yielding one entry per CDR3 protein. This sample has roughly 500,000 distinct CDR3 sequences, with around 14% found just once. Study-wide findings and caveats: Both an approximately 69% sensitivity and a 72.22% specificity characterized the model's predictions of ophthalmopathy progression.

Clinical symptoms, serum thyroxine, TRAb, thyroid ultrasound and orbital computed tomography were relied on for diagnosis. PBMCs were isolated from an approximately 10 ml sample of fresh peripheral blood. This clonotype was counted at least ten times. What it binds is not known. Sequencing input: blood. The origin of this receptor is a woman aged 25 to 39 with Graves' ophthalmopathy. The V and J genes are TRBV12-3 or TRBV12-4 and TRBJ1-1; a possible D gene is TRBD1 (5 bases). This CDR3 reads CASSWRGTGVGTEAFF. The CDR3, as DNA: TGTGCCAGCAGTTGGAGAGGAACAGGCGTCGGCACTGAAGCTTTCTTT.